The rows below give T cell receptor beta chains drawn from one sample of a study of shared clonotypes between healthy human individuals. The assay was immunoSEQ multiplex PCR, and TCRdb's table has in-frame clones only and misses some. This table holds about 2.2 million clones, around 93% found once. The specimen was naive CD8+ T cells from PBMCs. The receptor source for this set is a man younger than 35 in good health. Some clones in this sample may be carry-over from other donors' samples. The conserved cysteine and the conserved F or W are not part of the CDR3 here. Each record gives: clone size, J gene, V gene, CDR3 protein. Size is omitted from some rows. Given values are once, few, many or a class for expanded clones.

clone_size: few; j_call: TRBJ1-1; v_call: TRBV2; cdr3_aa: ASSEMPNTEAF
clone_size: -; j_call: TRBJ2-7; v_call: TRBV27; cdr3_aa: ASSWGLSYEQY
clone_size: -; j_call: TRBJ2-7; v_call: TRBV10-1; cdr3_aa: ASRTRDRASYEQY
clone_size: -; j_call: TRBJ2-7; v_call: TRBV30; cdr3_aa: AWSNRWQYGSEQY
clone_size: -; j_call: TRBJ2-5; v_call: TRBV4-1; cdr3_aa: ASSLGKGSLETQY
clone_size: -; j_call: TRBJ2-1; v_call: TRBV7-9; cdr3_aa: ASTVDLVEQF
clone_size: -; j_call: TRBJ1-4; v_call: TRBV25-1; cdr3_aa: ASSLTKDNNEKLF
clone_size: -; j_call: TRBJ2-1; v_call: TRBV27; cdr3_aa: ASSRGANEQF
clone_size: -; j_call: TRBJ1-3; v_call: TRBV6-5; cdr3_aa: ASSYSAGGLGNTIY
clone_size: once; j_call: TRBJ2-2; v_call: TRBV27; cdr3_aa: ASSLVPGTINTGELF
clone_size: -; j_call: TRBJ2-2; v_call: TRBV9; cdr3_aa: ASSPRSGRSTGELF
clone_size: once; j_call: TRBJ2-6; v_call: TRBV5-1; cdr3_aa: ASSLDWVNSGANVLT
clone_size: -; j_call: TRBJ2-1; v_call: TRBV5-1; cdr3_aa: ASSLVLAGAPNEQF
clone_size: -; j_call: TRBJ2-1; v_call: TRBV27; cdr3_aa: ASSLPGQGPWEQF
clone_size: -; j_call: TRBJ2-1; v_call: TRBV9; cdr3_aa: ASSGTGEVYNEQF
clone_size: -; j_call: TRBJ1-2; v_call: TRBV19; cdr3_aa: ASSMRDRDTGGYGYT
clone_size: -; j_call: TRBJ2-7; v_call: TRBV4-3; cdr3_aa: ASSPSKTGYEQY
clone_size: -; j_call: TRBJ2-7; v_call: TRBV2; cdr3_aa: ASSLTTQGLVVHEQY
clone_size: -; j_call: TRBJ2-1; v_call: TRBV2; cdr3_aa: ASSPTWTGRGSNEQF
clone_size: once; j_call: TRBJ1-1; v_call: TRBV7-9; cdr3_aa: ASSSRWGQSTEAF
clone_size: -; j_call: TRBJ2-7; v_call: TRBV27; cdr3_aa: ASSPISISGTNYEQY
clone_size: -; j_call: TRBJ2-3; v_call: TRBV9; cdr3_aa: ASSPSPGLARPDTQY
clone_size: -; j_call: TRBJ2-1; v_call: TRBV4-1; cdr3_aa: ASSHPPGTGMNEQF
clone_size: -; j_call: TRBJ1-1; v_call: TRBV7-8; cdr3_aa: ASSSPMSEAF
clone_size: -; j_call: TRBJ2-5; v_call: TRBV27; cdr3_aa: ASSPTGAGETQY
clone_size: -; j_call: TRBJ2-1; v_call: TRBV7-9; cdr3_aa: ASSYTGTSQYNEQF
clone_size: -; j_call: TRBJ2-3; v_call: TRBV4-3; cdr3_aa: ASSLTHRGITSDTDTQY
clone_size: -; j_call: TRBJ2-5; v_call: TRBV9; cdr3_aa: ASSPGQGMGETQY
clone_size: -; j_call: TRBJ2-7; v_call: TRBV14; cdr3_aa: ASSQLAGSEQY
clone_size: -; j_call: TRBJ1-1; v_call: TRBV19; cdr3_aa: ASSSGQGNTEAF